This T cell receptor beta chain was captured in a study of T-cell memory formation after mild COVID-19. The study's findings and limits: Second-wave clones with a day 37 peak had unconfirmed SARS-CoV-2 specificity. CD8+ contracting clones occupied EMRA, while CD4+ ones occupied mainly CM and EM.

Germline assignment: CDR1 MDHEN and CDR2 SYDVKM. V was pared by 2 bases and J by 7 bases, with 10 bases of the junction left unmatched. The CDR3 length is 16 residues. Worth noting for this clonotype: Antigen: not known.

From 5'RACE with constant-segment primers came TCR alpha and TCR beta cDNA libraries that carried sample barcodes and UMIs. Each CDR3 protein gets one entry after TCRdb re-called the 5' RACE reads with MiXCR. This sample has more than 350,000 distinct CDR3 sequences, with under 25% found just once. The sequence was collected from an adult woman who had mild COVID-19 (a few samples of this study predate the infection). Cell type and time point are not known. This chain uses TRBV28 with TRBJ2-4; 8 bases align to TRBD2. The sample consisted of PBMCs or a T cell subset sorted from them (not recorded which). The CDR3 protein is CASSLAWTSSRNIQYF. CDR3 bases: TGTGCCAGCAGTTTAGCCTGGACTAGCTCCAGGAACATTCAGTACTTC.